This paragraph reports one TCR beta chain. The antigen remains unidentified. V dropped 6 bases and J dropped 3; count of bases not matched to a gene: 8. CDR1 and CDR2 from the germline V gene are KGHSH and LQKENI. The CDR3 length is 14 residues. The data stem from a study of T cell responses to AZD1222 COVID-19 vaccine. Study-wide background: Some second doses came at about 4 weeks and others at about 12 weeks; these were pooled. Findings and caveats of the study: The donor cohort was predominantly white British with a female majority, and clonal diversity may have been underestimated. With dominance at 160-218 and 743-854, vaccine-associated CD4 TCRs spanned spike. No day 14 peak samples; only post-peak repertoires were characterized.

Here immunoSEQ multiplex PCR was the method, and the copy in TCRdb shows in-frame clones only, minus some. This table has approximately 110,000 clones, 92% appearing once. The clonotype comes from an adult in good health. The chain links TRBV18 to TRBJ2-7, with 7 bases aligning to TRBD1. Material: peripheral blood, obtained on day 0 of AZD1222 vaccination. The CDR3 sequence is CASSKGTDIYEQYF. CDR3 in DNA: TGTGCCAGCTCCAAGGGGACAGATATCTACGAGCAGTACTTC.